This T cell receptor (beta chain) was retrieved from a study of lymphopenia after photon versus proton radiotherapy. Assay used: immunoSEQ multiplex PCR; TCRdb lists only in-frame clones, some missing. The sample carries about 160,000 clones, around nine tenths recorded once. This CDR3 has 16 amino acids. The germline CDR1 and CDR2 sequences are SEHNR and FQNEAQ (reference sequence). The ends lost 5 bases at V and 6 bases at J; junction bases unmatched: 9. The sequence derives from a man aged 50-60 years with gastric cancer. J is TRBJ2-1 and V is TRBV7-9; 11 bases are shared with TRBD2. The sample was peripheral blood, taken from a patient treated with photon-based radiotherapy. As DNA, the CDR3 is TGTGCCAGCAGCCCCCCGGGACTAGCGGTGGGCAATGAGCAGTTCTTC. Its protein product is CASSPPGLAVGNEQFF.